This T cell receptor beta chain was recovered during a study of cytotoxic CD8 clonotypes in ibrutinib-treated CLL. The overall study: Collecting the response samples happened after a median 12 months of treatment, with a range of 6 to 36.

V lost 4 bases to trimming and J lost 3 bases; unmatched junction nucleotides: 6. The CDR3 has 15 residues. The germline CDR1 and CDR2 sequences are SNHLY and FYNNEI. Turning to this clone: Its antigen is still unknown.

Study outcomes and limitations: Clonality went up at ibrutinib response and then declined back toward baseline at progression. Starting clonality was above that of age-matched healthy donors and tracked circulating CD8+ T-cell counts.

TCR beta libraries used approximately 1.8 micrograms of genomic DNA from cryopreserved PBMCs. This table comes from immunoSEQ multiplex PCR, and its TCRdb copy is limited to in-frame clones, with some not included. The table records under 150,000 clones, 84% of them present only once. The genes are TRBV2 and TRBJ1-5; 7 nucleotides align to TRBD1. The TCR comes from a human donor with chronic lymphocytic leukemia. Sample: PBMCs, taken after 24 months of ibrutinib treatment. Written as DNA, the CDR3 is TGTGCCAGCAGTGTTCTCGGGACAGCCAATCAGCCCCAGCATTTT. Its protein is CASSVLGTANQPQHF.